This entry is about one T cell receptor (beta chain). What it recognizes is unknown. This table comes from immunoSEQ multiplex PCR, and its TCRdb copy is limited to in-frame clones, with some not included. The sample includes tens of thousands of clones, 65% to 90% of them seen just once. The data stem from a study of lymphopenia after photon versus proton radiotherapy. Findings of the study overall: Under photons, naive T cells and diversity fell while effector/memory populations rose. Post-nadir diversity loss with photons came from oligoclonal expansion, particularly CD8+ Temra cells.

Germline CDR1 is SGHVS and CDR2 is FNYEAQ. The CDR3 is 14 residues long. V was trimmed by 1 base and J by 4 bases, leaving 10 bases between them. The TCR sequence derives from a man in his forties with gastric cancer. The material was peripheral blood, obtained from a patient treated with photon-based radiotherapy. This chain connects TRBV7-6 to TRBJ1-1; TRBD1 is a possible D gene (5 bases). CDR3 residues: CASSLEAGFTEAFF. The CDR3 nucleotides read TGTGCCAGCAGCTTAGAGGCAGGGTTCACTGAAGCTTTCTTT.